The entry that follows covers one TCR beta chain sequence. Its antigen is not known. V lost 4 bases, J lost 7 bases, and 18 bases lay in between. The CDR3 contains 15 residues. Germline values: CDR1 MDHEN, CDR2 SYDVKM. The data were obtained in a study of T cell responses to AZD1222 COVID-19 vaccine. Study-level background: The analysis combined second doses at about 4 or about 12 weeks.

TCRdb keeps only in-frame clones here, not all; method: immunoSEQ multiplex PCR. The sample yields tens of thousands of clones, approximately 89% seen once. Study-level results: Spike-specific TCR repertoires showed rising breadth and depth after two AZD1222 doses. Without day 14 samples, only post-peak T cell repertoires were studied. Donors in the cohort were predominantly white British and more often female, and clonal diversity was possibly underestimated.

This sample comprised peripheral blood, obtained on day 0 of AZD1222 vaccination. The sequence derives from an adult in good health. The chain couples TRBV28 to TRBJ2-3; D could derive from TRBD1 or TRBD2 (5 bases each). CDR3 sequence reads: CASSSSGPRHNTQYF. The CDR3, as DNA: TGTGCCAGCAGTTCATCGGGACCCCGCCATAATACGCAGTATTTT.